These T cell receptor beta chains were read from a single sample in a study of blood T cell repertoires in COVID-19. TCRdb keeps only in-frame clones here, not all; method: immunoSEQ multiplex PCR. This repertoire shows about 62,000 clones, 80% to 90% found once; its top ten account for about 20%. Sequenced: peripheral blood. These receptors were collected from an older woman with COVID-19, enrolled during active disease. Both conserved end residues are part of each CDR3. A D gene is named only where the DNA matches it firmly. Some rows have no size entry. The others give once, few or many, or a class for an expanded clone.

V: TRBV9
size: NA
J: TRBJ2-2
D: TRBD1
CDR3: CASSARTGVSGGELFF
DNA: TGTGCCAGCAGCGCTAGAACAGGGGTCTCCGGCGGGGAGCTGTTTTTT

V: TRBV6-5
size: NA
J: TRBJ1-2
D: NA
CDR3: CASRNGGARGYTF
DNA: TGTGCCAGCAGAAACGGGGGGGCGCGTGGCTACACCTTC

V: TRBV18
size: NA
J: TRBJ2-2
D: NA
CDR3: CASSPPGSGISNTGELFF
DNA: TGTGCCAGCTCACCACCGGGTAGCGGAATATCAAACACCGGGGAGCTGTTTTTT

V: TRBV19
size: NA
J: TRBJ1-2
D: NA
CDR3: CASSPPDVSRYGYTF
DNA: TGTGCCAGTAGTCCCCCCGACGTTAGCCGCTATGGCTACACCTTC

V: TRBV7-9
size: NA
J: TRBJ1-5
D: TRBD1
CDR3: CASGRGQGSNQPQHF
DNA: TGTGCCAGCGGCCGGGGACAGGGAAGCAATCAGCCCCAGCATTTT

V: TRBV19
size: NA
J: TRBJ2-1
D: NA
CDR3: CASRRGSYNEQFF
DNA: TGTGCCAGTAGACGGGGCTCCTACAATGAGCAGTTCTTC

V: TRBV5-1
size: NA
J: TRBJ2-7
D: NA
CDR3: CASSRAYEQYF
DNA: TGCGCCAGCAGCCGTGCCTACGAGCAGTACTTC

V: TRBV29-1
size: NA
J: TRBJ2-7
D: TRBD1
CDR3: CSAGQVPYEQYF
DNA: TGCAGCGCGGGACAGGTGCCCTACGAGCAGTACTTC

V: TRBV19
size: NA
J: TRBJ1-5
D: TRBD1
CDR3: CASNLPGTGGYSNQPQHF
DNA: TGTGCCAGTAACCTCCCCGGGACAGGGGGTTATAGTAATCAGCCCCAGCATTTT

V: TRBV4-1
size: NA
J: TRBJ2-7
D: NA
CDR3: CASSQDRTQRSSSYEQYF
DNA: TGCGCCAGCAGCCAAGATAGGACACAAAGATCCAGCTCCTACGAGCAGTACTTC

V: TRBV6-6
size: NA
J: TRBJ1-4
D: NA
CDR3: CASSQGPGGEKLFF
DNA: TGTGCCAGCAGTCAGGGGCCGGGGGGTGAAAAACTGTTTTTT

V: TRBV9
size: NA
J: TRBJ2-7
D: TRBD2
CDR3: CASSVGTSAYYEQYF
DNA: TGTGCCAGCAGCGTAGGGACTAGCGCTTACTACGAGCAGTACTTC

V: TRBV19
size: NA
J: TRBJ1-1
D: TRBD1
CDR3: CASSRPGGADTEAFF
DNA: TGTGCCAGTAGTCGCCCAGGGGGCGCGGACACTGAAGCTTTCTTT

V: TRBV2
size: NA
J: TRBJ2-1
D: NA
CDR3: CASTLQGLQFF
DNA: TGTGCCAGCACCCTCCAGGGGCTGCAGTTCTTC

V: TRBV18
size: NA
J: TRBJ2-5
D: NA
CDR3: CASSQDPGREETQYF
DNA: TGTGCCAGCTCACAGGACCCGGGGAGAGAAGAGACCCAGTACTTC

V: TRBV27
size: NA
J: TRBJ2-6
D: NA
CDR3: CASSLAGSGANVLTF
DNA: TGTGCCAGCAGTTTAGCCGGCTCTGGGGCCAACGTCCTGACTTTC

V: TRBV12-3/TRBV12-4
size: once
J: TRBJ2-5
D: NA
CDR3: CASSFGEETQYF
DNA: TGTGCCAGCAGTTTTGGTGAGGAGACCCAGTACTTC

V: TRBV7-9
size: NA
J: TRBJ2-7
D: TRBD1
CDR3: CASSSTGGEQYF
DNA: TGTGCCAGCAGCTCCACAGGGGGCGAGCAGTACTTC

V: TRBV2
size: NA
J: TRBJ2-5
D: NA
CDR3: CASNLVVAETQYF
DNA: TGTGCCAGCAACCTAGTGGTAGCAGAGACCCAGTACTTC

V: TRBV5-5
size: NA
J: TRBJ1-2
D: TRBD1
CDR3: CASSAQGTAYYGYTF
DNA: TGTGCCAGCAGCGCCCAGGGGACAGCGTACTATGGCTACACCTTC

V: TRBV7-2
size: NA
J: TRBJ2-5
D: NA
CDR3: CASSSGLLEVETQYF
DNA: TGTGCCAGCAGCTCTGGACTTTTGGAGGTAGAGACCCAGTACTTC

V: TRBV4-3
size: once
J: TRBJ2-1
D: NA
CDR3: CASSQDRADRGEQFF
DNA: TGCGCCAGCAGCCAAGATAGGGCGGACCGGGGGGAGCAGTTCTTC

V: TRBV11-3
size: NA
J: TRBJ2-5
D: TRBD2
CDR3: CASSGTGLAGDGGQYF
DNA: TGTGCCAGCAGCGGTACGGGACTAGCGGGAGATGGGGGCCAGTACTTC

V: TRBV6-2/TRBV6-3
size: NA
J: TRBJ2-7
D: TRBD1
CDR3: CASSYYRGRPYEQYF
DNA: TGTGCCAGCAGTTACTACAGGGGGCGCCCCTACGAGCAGTACTTC

V: TRBV4-1
size: NA
J: TRBJ2-7
D: NA
CDR3: CASSQVRNEQYF
DNA: TGCGCCAGCAGCCAAGTCCGTAACGAGCAGTACTTC

V: TRBV28
size: NA
J: TRBJ2-5
D: TRBD1
CDR3: CASSADRGLRETQYF
DNA: TGTGCCAGCAGTGCTGACAGGGGGCTTCGAGAGACCCAGTACTTC

V: TRBV7-9
size: NA
J: TRBJ2-7
D: NA
CDR3: CASSFGGEQYF
DNA: TGTGCCAGCAGCTTCGGGGGAGAGCAGTACTTC

V: TRBV6-5
size: NA
J: TRBJ2-5
D: TRBD1
CDR3: CASRRTGSVETQYF
DNA: TGTGCCAGCAGGAGGACAGGGTCGGTAGAGACCCAGTACTTC

V: TRBV24-1
size: NA
J: TRBJ2-1
D: TRBD1
CDR3: CATSDLGQGGYEQFF
DNA: TGTGCCACCAGTGATTTGGGACAGGGGGGCTATGAGCAGTTCTTC